The next 6 T cell receptor beta chains were all read from a single sample in a study of graft-versus-host responses after intestinal transplantation. The data were produced by immunoSEQ multiplex PCR, yet TCRdb's version contains in-frame clones alone and is incomplete. The sample holds about 25,000 clones, 93% seen once. Sequenced material: PBMCs, taken 18 days after transplant. The receptor source for this set is a human patient who received an intestinal transplant, so some T cells may come from the graft donor.

The rearrangement uses TRBV6-1 and TRBJ1-1; no definite D call. V was shortened by 0 bases and J by 7 bases, with 6 bases between the two germline ends. The germline CDR1 and CDR2 sequences are MNHNS and SASEGT. CDR3 length: 12 residues. As DNA, the CDR3 is TGTGCCAGCAGTGAAGCGTACCTTGAAGCTTTCTTT. It translates to CASSEAYLEAFF.

This clone was counted a single time. The chain couples TRBV19 to TRBJ1-1; TRBD1 agrees at 9 bases. With 7 bases clipped from V and 3 bases from J, the junction kept 3 bases outside the gene matches. From germline, CDR1 is LNHDA and CDR2 SQIVND (reference sequence). The length of the CDR3 is 13 residues. DNA of the CDR3: TGTGCCAGTAAGACAGGGGGGTACACTGAAGCTTTCTTT. Its translation is CASKTGGYTEAFF. Complete variable domain (other parts from reference TRBV19 and TRBJ1-1): DGGITQSPKYLFRKEGQNVTLSCEQNLNHDAMYWYRQDPGQGLRLIYYSQIVNDFQKGDIAEGYSVSREKKESFPLTVTSAQKNPTAFYLCASKTGGYTEAFFGQGTRLTVV.

This clone was recorded only once. The chain is built from TRBV9 and TRBJ2-2; D gene unclear. Trimming shortened V by 0 bases and J by 7 bases, and 4 bases separated the two germline ends. CDR3 length equals 12 residues. Germline V gene sequence: CDR1 SGDLS, CDR2 YYNGEE. CDR3 residues: CASSVGDGELFF. In nucleotides, the CDR3 is TGTGCCAGCAGCGTAGGGGACGGGGAGCTGTTTTTT.

As to this clone: Other DNA variants within this sample encode the same CDR3. The chain carries TRBV6-5 and TRBJ1-1; a weak D match, TRBD1 (6 bases). Trimming pared 0 bases from V and 4 bases from J, leaving 6 bases between. The germline V gene encodes CDR1 MNHEY and CDR2 SVGAGI. This CDR3 spans 13 amino acids. For the CDR3, the DNA is TGTGCCAGCAGTTACTCAGGGGGCACTGAAGCTTTCTTT. Its protein is CASSYSGGTEAFF.

V usage is TRBV5-5 and J usage is TRBJ2-5; D unresolved. Germline CDR1 SGHKS, CDR2 YYEKEE (reference sequence). The length of the CDR3 is 13 residues. The V gene lost 4 bases and the J gene lost 7 bases, with 14 bases spanning the gap. The chain's CDR3 is CASSRPRGRTQYF. The CDR3, as DNA: TGTGCCAGCAGCCGACCCCGCGGCCGGACCCAGTACTTC.

The chain links TRBV29-1 to TRBJ1-2; D is unresolved. Germline V CDR1 and CDR2: SQVTM, ANQGSEA. This CDR3 has 10 amino acids. Trimming took off 3 bases at V and 7 bases at J, with 6 bases between the two ends. The CDR3 DNA follows: TGCAGCGTTGATCGGGGTGGCTACACCTTC. Translation: CSVDRGGYTF.